The next 31 T cell receptor beta chains were all read from a single sample in a study of cytomegalovirus exposure and HLA in healthy donors. Generated by immunoSEQ multiplex PCR, the TCRdb table keeps only in-frame clones and is missing some. This table has hundreds of thousands of clones, roughly 85% appearing once. Input material: PBMCs. The receptors were sampled from a woman younger than 30 in good health and CMV-seronegative.

The chain has TRBV27 and TRBJ1-1; 7 bases are a match to TRBD1. This CDR3 comprises 15 residues. CDR1 is MNHEY, CDR2 SMNVEV, per germline (reference sequence). J was trimmed by 4 bases and V by 2 bases; bases with no gene match: 7. Here the CDR3 DNA reads TGTGCCAGCAGTTTAGGGGCAGGGGGTTCCACTGAAGCTTTCTTT. Protein: CASSLGAGGSTEAFF.

This rearrangement joins TRBV25-1 to TRBJ2-3, with no clear D. The V gene lost 3 bases and the J gene lost 6 bases, with 16 bases spanning the gap. This CDR3 is built from 15 residues. The germline V gene encodes CDR1 MGHDK and CDR2 SYGVNS. The CDR3 DNA follows: TGTGCCAGCAGTGACGGGTGGACCGCCGGGGATACGCAGTATTTT. It is translated as CASSDGWTAGDTQYF.

CDR3 bases: TGCAGTGCGACCCCAGGGGAGGGCTACACCTTC. It yields the protein CSATPGEGYTF. This rearrangement joins TRBV20-1 to TRBJ1-2; D may be TRBD1 (6 bases). Trimming removed 6 bases from V and 8 bases from J, with 13 bases in between. CDR3 size: 11 residues. Germline assignment: CDR1 DFQATT and CDR2 SNEGSKA (reference sequence).

This chain connects TRBV28 to TRBJ1-5; no firm D call. Per germline, CDR1 MDHEN and CDR2 SYDVKM. The length of the CDR3 is 14 residues. The V end was cut by 7 bases, the J end by 0 bases, with 10 bases between. In DNA, the CDR3 is TGTGCCAGCAATCTTCCAGATAGCAATCAGCCCCAGCATTTT. This encodes CASNLPDSNQPQHF.

This clone was observed a few times. This chain joins TRBV13 and TRBJ1-6; 9 positions agree with TRBD1. V was pared by 4 bases and J by 5 bases, with 12 bases of the junction left unmatched. This CDR3 contains 18 residues. CDR1 PRHDT and CDR2 FYEKMQ come from the germline V gene (reference sequence). Here the CDR3 DNA reads TGTGCCAGCAGCTATTACCCTCGGGACAGGGCTAATAATTCACCCCTCCACTTT. Its translation is CASSYYPRDRANNSPLHF.

The genes are TRBV6-6 and TRBJ1-2; D not resolved. The length of the CDR3 is 12 residues. Germline CDR1 and CDR2: MNHNY and SVGAGI (reference sequence). The V and J ends lost 6 bases and 0 bases respectively, with 5 bases between them. This CDR3 is CASSQSNYGYTF. The CDR3 DNA follows: TGTGCCAGCAGCCAATCTAACTATGGCTACACCTTC.

The chain has TRBV28 and TRBJ1-1; the D gene is possibly TRBD1 (6 bases). The V end lost 2 bases, the J end lost 10 bases, and 11 bases lay between the germline ends. Germline-derived CDR1 and CDR2 are MDHEN and SYDVKM. CDR3 length: 12 residues. CDR3 sequence reads: CASSLQGRPAFF. DNA for the CDR3: TGTGCCAGCAGTTTACAGGGGCGGCCAGCTTTCTTT.

V and J are TRBV6-1 and TRBJ2-2, with 8 bases fitting TRBD2. With V trimmed by 9 bases and J by 1 base, 7 bases remained unmatched. The CDR3 is 15 amino acids. Germline CDR1 MNHNS, CDR2 SASEGT. The CDR3 sequence is CASPTSALNTGELFF. The CDR3 bases are TGTGCCAGTCCGACTAGCGCGTTGAACACCGGGGAGCTGTTTTTT.

J is TRBJ1-2 and V is TRBV27; D gene ambiguous. Germline CDR1 is MNHEY and CDR2 is SMNVEV (reference sequence). V lost 4 bases to trimming and J lost 0 bases, with 12 bases between them. The CDR3 has 15 residues. CDR3 residues: CASSSRQFPNYGYTF. The CDR3 nucleotides read TGTGCCAGCAGTTCAAGGCAGTTCCCTAACTATGGCTACACCTTC.

The rearrangement links TRBV19 to TRBJ2-1; 9 positions match TRBD1. Germline assignment: CDR1 LNHDA and CDR2 SQIVND (reference sequence). CDR3 length equals 16 residues. With V trimmed by 5 bases and J by 5 bases, 10 bases remained unmatched. CDR3 nucleotide sequence: TGTGCCAGTAGTTCCTGGGGGGGACAGGGCAACAATGAGCAGTTCTTC. This translates into CASSSWGGQGNNEQFF.

This chain joins TRBV1 and TRBJ1-5. TRBV1 is noted as a pseudogene. This CDR3 is 16 amino acids long. CDR3 nucleotide sequence: TGCACCAGCAGCCAAGGAGGTAGGGGAGGTAATCAGCCCCAGCATTTT. This sequence encodes CTSSQGGRGGNQPQHF.

The V call is TRBV27, the J call TRBJ1-5; possibly TRBD1 for D (5 bases). Germline assignment: CDR1 MNHEY and CDR2 SMNVEV (reference sequence). V was clipped by 2 bases and J by 7 bases, with 18 bases between them. The CDR3 sequence is 16 residues long. This CDR3 is CASSLIGANGLQPQHF. In nucleotides, the CDR3 is TGTGCCAGCAGTTTAATTGGGGCAAATGGCCTGCAGCCCCAGCATTTT.

The rearrangement joins TRBV5-8 to TRBJ2-7; maybe TRBD1 (5 bases). V lost 5 bases to trimming and J lost 8 bases, with 17 bases between them. From germline, CDR1 is SGHTS and CDR2 YDEGEE. The CDR3 length is 13 residues. The CDR3 region is CASRLRWGSQQYF. The CDR3 DNA is TGTGCCAGCAGGCTGCGGTGGGGCTCCCAGCAGTACTTC.

The J gene is TRBJ2-2, the V gene TRBV27; maybe TRBD1 (5 bases). The CDR3 is made up of 16 amino acids. Germline CDR1 and CDR2: MNHEY and SMNVEV (reference sequence). V gave up 5 bases and J gave up 4 bases, with 17 bases separating them. CDR3 in amino acids: CASSPWDGRGTGELFF. CDR3 nucleotides: TGTGCCAGCAGTCCGTGGGATGGTAGGGGCACCGGGGAGCTGTTTTTT.

With respect to this clone: Other DNA sequences in the sample encode the same CDR3. CDR3 in DNA: TGTGCCAGCAGCTTATCAGGGTCCTACAATGAGCAGTTCTTC. Translated, it gives CASSLSGSYNEQFF. The rearrangement links TRBV7-7 to TRBJ2-1; tentatively, D is TRBD1 (5 bases). Per germline, CDR1 SSHAT and CDR2 FNYEAQ (reference sequence). This CDR3 is built from 14 residues. Trimming took 2 bases from V and 1 from J, leaving 6 bases between them.

The rearrangement joins TRBV13 to TRBJ2-7; D remains ambiguous. Trimming took 5 bases from V and 3 from J, leaving 14 bases between them. CDR1 is PRHDT and CDR2 is FYEKMQ in the germline V gene (reference sequence). The CDR3 runs 14 residues. CDR3 sequence: CASSPKQRGYEQYF. CDR3 coding DNA: TGTGCCAGCAGCCCTAAACAGCGCGGCTACGAGCAGTACTTC.

The chain employs TRBV11-2 and TRBJ2-1; D not resolved. Germline CDR1 SGHAT, CDR2 FQNNGV. Deletions cut 1 base from V and 1 base from J, with 2 bases between. The CDR3 has 13 residues. CDR3 sequence (DNA): TGTGCCAGCAGCTTAGCTTCCTACAATGAGCAGTTCTTC. This codes for CASSLASYNEQFF.

This rearrangement joins TRBV7-2 to TRBJ1-5; weak D call: TRBD1 (6 bases). Trimming removed 7 bases at V and 6 bases at J, with 13 bases between. Germline V gives CDR1 SGHTA, CDR2 FQGNSA. The CDR3 consists of 13 residues. As DNA, the CDR3 is TGTGCCAGCACGCCAGGGGATGGTCAGCCCCAGCATTTT. This encodes CASTPGDGQPQHF.

The chain carries TRBV27 and TRBJ2-1; D may be TRBD1 (5 bases). CDR1 is MNHEY, CDR2 SMNVEV, per germline (reference sequence). The CDR3 is made up of 15 amino acids. V lost 1 base, J lost 8 bases, and 15 bases lay in between. CDR3 sequence: CASSLLQGWGDEQFF. In DNA form, the CDR3 reads TGTGCCAGCAGTTTATTGCAAGGGTGGGGCGATGAGCAGTTCTTC.

This clone was counted between two and nine times. The chain recombines TRBV23-1 with TRBJ1-1; TRBD1 might be the D (5 bases). TRBV23-1 is an ORF for which the function is uncertain. The V gene lost 0 bases and the J gene lost 0 bases, with 8 bases spanning the gap. The CDR3 extends over 15 amino acids. The CDR3 loop reads CASSQSQGLNTEAFF. The CDR3 DNA is TGCGCCAGCAGTCAATCGCAGGGCCTGAACACTGAAGCTTTCTTT.

J is TRBJ1-1 and V is TRBV7-9; D ambiguous. This CDR3 spans 15 amino acids. Trimming took 2 bases from V and 5 from J, leaving 15 bases between them. From germline, CDR1 is SEHNR and CDR2 FQNEAQ (reference sequence). CDR3 residues: CASSLNVARWTEAFF. CDR3 coding DNA: TGTGCCAGCAGCTTAAACGTCGCCCGGTGGACTGAAGCTTTCTTT.

The chain combines TRBV30 with TRBJ1-2; no definite D call. The CDR3 totals 13 residues. V shed 2 bases and J shed 2 bases, with 9 bases lying between them. Germline loops: CDR1 GTSNPN, CDR2 SVGIG (reference sequence). This CDR3 reads CAWSSRVNYGYTF. In DNA, the CDR3 is TGTGCCTGGAGTTCGCGGGTAAACTATGGCTACACCTTC.

CDR3 in amino acids: CASSFEGMETQYF. The CDR3 bases are TGCGCCAGCAGCTTCGAGGGGATGGAGACCCAGTACTTC. The V and J genes are TRBV5-1 and TRBJ2-5; D tentatively reads TRBD1 or TRBD2 (5 bases each). Germline CDR1 SGHRS, CDR2 YFSETQ. This CDR3 contains 13 residues. V was shortened by 2 bases and J by 5 bases, with 10 bases between the two germline ends. Filled out from reference TRBV5-1 and TRBJ2-5, the complete variable domain reads KAGVTQTPRYLIKTRGQQVTLSCSPISGHRSVSWYQQTPGQGLQFLFEYFSETQRNKGNFPGRFSGRQFSNSRSEMNVSTLELGDSALYLCASSFEGMETQYFGPGTRLLVL.

This clone has a single count. The chain carries TRBV5-4 and TRBJ2-1; D unresolved. Trimming pared 2 bases from V and 0 bases from J, leaving 9 bases between. Germline assignment: CDR1 SGHNT and CDR2 YYREEE (reference sequence). This CDR3 is built from 15 residues. CDR3 DNA sequence: TGTGCCAGCAGCTTAGGGTGGGCCTCCTACAATGAGCAGTTCTTC. Its translation: CASSLGWASYNEQFF.

This clone came up a few times. V is TRBV18 and J is TRBJ1-2; the D gene is possibly TRBD1 (5 bases). The V end lost 7 bases, the J end lost 2 bases, and 20 bases lay between the germline ends. In germline, CDR1 is KGHSH, CDR2 LQKENI. The CDR3 sequence is 16 residues long. CDR3 sequence: CASCENIARGNYGYTF. The DNA of the CDR3 is TGTGCCAGCTGCGAGAACATTGCACGGGGCAACTATGGCTACACCTTC.

The chain couples TRBV9 to TRBJ2-3, with 8 bases aligning to TRBD2. The ends lost 4 bases at V and 6 bases at J; junction bases unmatched: 7. The CDR3 consists of 14 residues. Germline CDR1 reads SGDLS; CDR2 reads YYNGEE. CDR3 amino acids: CASSPLTSADTQYF. The CDR3 nucleotides read TGTGCCAGCAGCCCCCTGACTAGCGCGGATACGCAGTATTTT.

The chain employs TRBV30 and TRBJ1-4; 10 positions agree with TRBD1. V was clipped by 1 base and J by 6 bases; unmatched bases: 2. Germline values: CDR1 GTSNPN, CDR2 SVGIG (reference sequence). This CDR3 region has 14 residues. The CDR3 loop reads CAWSATGGDEKLFF. CDR3 DNA: TGTGCCTGGAGTGCGACAGGGGGCGATGAAAAACTGTTTTTT. Drawing the rest from reference TRBV30 and TRBJ1-4, the complete variable domain is SQTIHQWPATLVQPVGSPLSLECTVEGTSNPNLYWYRQAAGRGLQLLFYSVGIGQISSEVPQNLSASRPQDRQFILSSKKLLLSDSGFYLCAWSATGGDEKLFFGSGTQLSVL.

The chain couples TRBV5-4 to TRBJ2-5, with D possibly being TRBD1 or TRBD2 (6 bases each). This CDR3 spans 14 amino acids. The V end lost 2 bases, the J end lost 5 bases, and 13 bases lay between the germline ends. Germline CDR1 and CDR2: SGHNT and YYREEE (reference sequence). The CDR3 spells CASSLGGRGETQYF. In nucleotides, the CDR3 is TGTGCCAGCAGCTTAGGGGGGCGAGGGGAGACCCAGTACTTC. Full variable domain (rest looked up from reference TRBV5-4 and TRBJ2-5): ETGVTQSPTHLIKTRGQQVTLRCSSQSGHNTVSWYQQALGQGPQFIFQYYREEENGRGNFPPRFSGLQFPNYSSELNVNALELDDSALYLCASSLGGRGETQYFGPGTRLLVL.

The J gene is TRBJ2-7, the V gene TRBV28; a weak D match, TRBD1 (5 bases). With 3 bases removed from V and 5 bases from J, the gap between germline ends came to 14 bases. The CDR3 totals 14 residues. Germline CDR1 is MDHEN and CDR2 is SYDVKM. CDR3 sequence reads: CASSFQGRRHEQYF. Written as DNA, the CDR3 is TGTGCCAGCAGTTTCCAGGGCAGGAGACACGAGCAGTACTTC.

This chain uses TRBV30 with TRBJ2-2; D call uncertain. This CDR3 has 14 residues. The germline V and J ends were trimmed by 2 bases and 9 bases, with 16 bases remaining between them. Per germline, CDR1 GTSNPN and CDR2 SVGIG (reference sequence). As DNA, the CDR3 is TGTGCCTGGAGTCCCCTGAAAGTACTACGGGAGCTGTTTTTT. It is translated as CAWSPLKVLRELFF.

This clone appeared a single time. The V and J genes are TRBV5-1 and TRBJ1-5, with a weak D call TRBD1 (6 bases). Germline V lookup: CDR1 SGHRS, CDR2 YFSETQ. Trimming shortened V by 1 base and J by 7 bases, and 21 bases separated the two germline ends. This CDR3 comprises 17 residues. The CDR3 reads CASSLYVAATGKQPQHF. As DNA, the CDR3 is TGCGCCAGCAGCTTGTACGTGGCGGCGACAGGAAAACAGCCCCAGCATTTT.